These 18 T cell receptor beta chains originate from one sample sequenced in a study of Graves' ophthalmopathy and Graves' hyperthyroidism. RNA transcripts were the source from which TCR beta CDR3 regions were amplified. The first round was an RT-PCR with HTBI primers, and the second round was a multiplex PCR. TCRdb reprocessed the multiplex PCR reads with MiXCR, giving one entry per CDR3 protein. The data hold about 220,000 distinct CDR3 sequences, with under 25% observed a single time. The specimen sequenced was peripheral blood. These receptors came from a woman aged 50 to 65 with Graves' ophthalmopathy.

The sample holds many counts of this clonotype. The CDR3: CSVEAPGQLYGYTF. As DNA, the CDR3 is TGCAGCGTTGAAGCCCCGGGACAGCTCTATGGCTACACCTTC. The genes are TRBV29-1 and TRBJ1-2, with 7 bases fitting TRBD1. Germline loops: CDR1 SQVTM, CDR2 ANQGSEA. The CDR3 is 14 residues long. V shed 1 base and J 4 bases; nucleotides not matched to a gene: 6. The whole variable domain, remainder taken from reference TRBV29-1 and TRBJ1-2, is SAVISQKPSRDICQRGTSLTIQCQVDSQVTMMFWYRQQPGQSLTLIATANQGSEATYESGFVIDKFPISRPNLTFSTLTVSNMSPEDSSIYLCSVEAPGQLYGYTFGSGTRLTVV.

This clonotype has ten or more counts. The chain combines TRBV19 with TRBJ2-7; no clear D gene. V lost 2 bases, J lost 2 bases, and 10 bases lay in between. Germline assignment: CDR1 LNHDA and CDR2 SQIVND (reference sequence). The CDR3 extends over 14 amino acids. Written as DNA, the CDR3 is TGTGCCAGTAGTATATTTGTTGGAGCCTACGAGCAGTACTTC. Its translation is CASSIFVGAYEQYF.

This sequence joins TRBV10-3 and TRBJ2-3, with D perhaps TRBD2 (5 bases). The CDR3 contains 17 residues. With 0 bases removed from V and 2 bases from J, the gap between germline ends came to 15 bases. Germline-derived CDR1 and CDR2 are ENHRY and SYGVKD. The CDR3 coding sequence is TGTGCCATCAGTGAGTCTTGGGCGAGCGGAGACACAGATACGCAGTATTTT. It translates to CAISESWASGDTDTQYF.

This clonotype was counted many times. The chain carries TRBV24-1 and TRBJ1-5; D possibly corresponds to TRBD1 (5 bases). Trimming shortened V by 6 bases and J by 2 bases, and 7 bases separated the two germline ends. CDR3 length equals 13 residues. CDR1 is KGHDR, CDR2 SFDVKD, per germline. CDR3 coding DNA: TGTGCCACCAGTCCGGGGGGCAATCAGCCCCAGCATTTT. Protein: CATSPGGNQPQHF.

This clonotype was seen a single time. The CDR3 DNA is TGCGCCAGCACTCGGGACGGCTACGAGCAGTACTTC. Its protein is CASTRDGYEQYF. The chain links TRBV10-2 to TRBJ2-7; D might be TRBD1 or TRBD2, each matching 5 bases. The germline V gene encodes CDR1 WSHSY and CDR2 SAAADI. Trimming pared 7 bases from V and 3 bases from J, leaving 10 bases between. The CDR3 covers 12 residues.

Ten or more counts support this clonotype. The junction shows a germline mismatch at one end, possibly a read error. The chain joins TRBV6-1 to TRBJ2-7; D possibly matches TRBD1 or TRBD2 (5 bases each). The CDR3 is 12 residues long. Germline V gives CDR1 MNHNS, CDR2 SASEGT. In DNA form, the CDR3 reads TGTGCCAGCAGCCGGGACGGCCTCCCCATAGGCTTC. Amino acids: CASSRDGLPIGF.

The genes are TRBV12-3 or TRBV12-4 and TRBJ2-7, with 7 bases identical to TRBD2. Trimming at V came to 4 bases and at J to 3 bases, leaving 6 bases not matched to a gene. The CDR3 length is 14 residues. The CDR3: CASSWGLADYEQYF. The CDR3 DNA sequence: TGTGCCAGCAGTTGGGGCCTAGCGGACTACGAGCAGTACTTC.

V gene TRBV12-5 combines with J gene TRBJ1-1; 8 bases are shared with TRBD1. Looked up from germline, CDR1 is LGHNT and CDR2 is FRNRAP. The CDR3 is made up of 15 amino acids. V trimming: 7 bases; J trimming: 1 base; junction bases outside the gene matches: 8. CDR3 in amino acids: CASVPSDRANTEAFF. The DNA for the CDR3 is TGTGCTAGTGTCCCCTCGGACAGGGCGAACACTGAAGCTTTCTTT.

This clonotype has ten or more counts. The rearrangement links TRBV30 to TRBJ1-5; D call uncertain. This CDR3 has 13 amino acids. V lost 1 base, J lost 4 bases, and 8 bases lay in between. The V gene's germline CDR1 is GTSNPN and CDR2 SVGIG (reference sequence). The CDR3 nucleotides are TGTGCCTGGAGTGAGGACCCTAATCAGCCCCAGCATTTT. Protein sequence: CAWSEDPNQPQHF.

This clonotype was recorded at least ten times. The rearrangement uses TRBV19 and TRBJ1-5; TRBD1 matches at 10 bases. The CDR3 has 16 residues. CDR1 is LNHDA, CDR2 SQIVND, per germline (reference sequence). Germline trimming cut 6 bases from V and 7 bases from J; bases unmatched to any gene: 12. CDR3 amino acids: CASRPGTGALGQPQHF. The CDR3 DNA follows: TGTGCCAGTAGACCTGGGACAGGGGCATTAGGACAGCCCCAGCATTTT.

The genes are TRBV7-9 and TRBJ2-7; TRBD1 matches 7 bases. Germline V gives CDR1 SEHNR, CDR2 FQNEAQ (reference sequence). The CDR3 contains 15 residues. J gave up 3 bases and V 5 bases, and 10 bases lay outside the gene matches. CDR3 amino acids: CASSLRGPQGYEQYF. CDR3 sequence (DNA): TGTGCCAGCAGCCTTAGGGGGCCCCAGGGCTACGAGCAGTACTTC.

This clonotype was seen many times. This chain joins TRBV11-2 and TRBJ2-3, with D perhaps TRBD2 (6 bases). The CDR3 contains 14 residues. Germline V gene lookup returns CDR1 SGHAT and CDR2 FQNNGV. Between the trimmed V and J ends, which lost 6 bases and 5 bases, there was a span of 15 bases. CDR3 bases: TGTGCCAGCAGACCTCACGGAGCGGGAGATACGCAGTATTTT. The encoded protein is CASRPHGAGDTQYF.

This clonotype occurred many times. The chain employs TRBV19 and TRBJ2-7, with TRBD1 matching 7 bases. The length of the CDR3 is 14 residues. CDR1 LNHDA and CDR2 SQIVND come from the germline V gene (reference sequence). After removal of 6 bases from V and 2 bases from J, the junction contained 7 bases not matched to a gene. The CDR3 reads CASSSGTDPYEQYF. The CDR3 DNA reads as TGTGCCAGTAGCTCCGGGACAGATCCCTACGAGCAGTACTTC.

This CDR3 reads CASSYSVGEAWNQPQHF. The CDR3 DNA reads as TGTGCCAGCAGTTACTCTGTCGGGGAAGCCTGGAATCAGCCCCAGCATTTT. The rearrangement links TRBV6-2 or TRBV6-3 to TRBJ1-5; D is unclear. This CDR3 comprises 17 residues. Trimming removed 0 bases from V and 4 bases from J, with 16 bases in between. CDR1 is MNHEY, CDR2 SVGEGT, per germline.

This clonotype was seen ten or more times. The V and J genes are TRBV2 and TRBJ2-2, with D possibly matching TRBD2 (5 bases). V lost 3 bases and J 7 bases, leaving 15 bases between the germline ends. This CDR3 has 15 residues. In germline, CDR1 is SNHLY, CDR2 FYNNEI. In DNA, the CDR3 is TGTGCCAGCAGTGACGTTCCGGGAACCAACGGGGAGCTGTTTTTT. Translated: CASSDVPGTNGELFF.

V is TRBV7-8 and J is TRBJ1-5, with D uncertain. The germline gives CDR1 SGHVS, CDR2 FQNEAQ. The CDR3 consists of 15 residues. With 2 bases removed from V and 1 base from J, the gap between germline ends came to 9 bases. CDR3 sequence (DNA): TGTGCCAGCAGCTTAACACAGATAAGCAATCAGCCCCAGCATTTT. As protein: CASSLTQISNQPQHF.

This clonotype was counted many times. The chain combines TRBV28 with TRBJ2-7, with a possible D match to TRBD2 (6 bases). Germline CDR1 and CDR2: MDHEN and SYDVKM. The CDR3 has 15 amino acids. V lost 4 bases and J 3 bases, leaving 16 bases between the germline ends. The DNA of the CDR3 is TGTGCCAGCAGTTCGGTAGGGCTAGCGATCTACGAGCAGTACTTC. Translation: CASSSVGLAIYEQYF.

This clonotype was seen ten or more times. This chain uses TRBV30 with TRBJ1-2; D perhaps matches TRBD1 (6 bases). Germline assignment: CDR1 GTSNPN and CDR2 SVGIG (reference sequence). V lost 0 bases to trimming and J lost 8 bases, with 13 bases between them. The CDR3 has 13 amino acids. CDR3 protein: CAWSVQQGGGYTF. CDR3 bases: TGTGCCTGGAGTGTACAACAGGGAGGAGGCTACACCTTC.